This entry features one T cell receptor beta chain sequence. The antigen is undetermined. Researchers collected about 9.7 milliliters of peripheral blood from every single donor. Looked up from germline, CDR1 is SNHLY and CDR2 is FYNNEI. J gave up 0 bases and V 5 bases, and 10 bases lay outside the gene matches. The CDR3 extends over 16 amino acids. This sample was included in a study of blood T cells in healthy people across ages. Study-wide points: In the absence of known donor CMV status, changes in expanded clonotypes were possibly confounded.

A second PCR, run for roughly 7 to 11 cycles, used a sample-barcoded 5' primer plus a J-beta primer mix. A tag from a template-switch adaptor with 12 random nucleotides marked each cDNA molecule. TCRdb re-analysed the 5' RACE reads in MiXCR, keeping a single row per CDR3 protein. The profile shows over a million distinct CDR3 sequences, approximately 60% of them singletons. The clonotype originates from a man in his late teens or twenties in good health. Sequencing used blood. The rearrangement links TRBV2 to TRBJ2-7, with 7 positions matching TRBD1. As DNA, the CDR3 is TGTGCCAGCAGTTTCCGGGTGGACAGGAGCTCCTACGAGCAGTACTTC. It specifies CASSFRVDRSSYEQYF.